This paragraph covers one TCR beta chain sequence. The data are from a study of cytomegalovirus exposure and HLA in healthy donors. The study ran its PCR with 60 Vbeta and 13 Jbeta primers. Per the study methods: Later analysis identified tens of millions of unique TCR beta chains, 9 million to 12 million shared. The data were produced by immunoSEQ multiplex PCR, yet TCRdb's version contains in-frame clones alone and is incomplete. The V and J calls and clone size are taken from that table; D and trimming were inferred from the DNA. The sample consists of about 200,000 clones, roughly 80% of them appearing once. The CDR3 extends over 13 amino acids. Trimming took 5 bases from V and 3 from J; bases not matched to a gene: 2. Germline V lookup: CDR1 SNHLY, CDR2 FYNNEI.

The chain recombines TRBV2 with TRBJ1-2; 8 nucleotides line up with TRBD1. This receptor was taken from a man aged 50-59 years in good health and CMV-seronegative. Sequences were obtained from PBMCs. The DNA for the CDR3 is TGTGCCAGCAGTTCGACAGGGGACTATGGCTACACCTTC. Amino acid sequence: CASSSTGDYGYTF.